Below, 30 T cell receptor beta chains from the same sample are listed, as sequenced in a study of T cells after yellow fever vaccination. MiXCR, applied by TCRdb to the 5' RACE reads, yields one record per CDR3 protein. The sample consists of a few hundred thousand distinct CDR3 sequences, roughly a fifth of them appearing once. The material was PBMCs, obtained 15 days after the yellow fever booster vaccination. The source of these receptors is a man aged 25-40 years who received the YFV17D yellow fever vaccine.

This clonotype was seen more than once but under ten times. V and J are TRBV11-3 and TRBJ2-1; 8 bases fit TRBD1. Germline CDR1 SGHNT, CDR2 YENEEA. This CDR3 spans 15 amino acids. V lost 5 bases and J lost 6; bases outside the gene matches: 9. CDR3 sequence: CASSPGQGFANEQFF. The CDR3 coding sequence is TGTGCCAGCAGCCCAGGACAGGGATTCGCCAATGAGCAGTTCTTC.

The chain couples TRBV11-2 to TRBJ2-1; D is possibly TRBD1 (6 bases). With 4 bases removed from V and 8 bases from J, the gap between germline ends came to 15 bases. CDR3 length: 14 amino acids. Germline V gives CDR1 SGHAT, CDR2 FQNNGV. CDR3 sequence: CASSSRTGFDEQFF. CDR3 DNA sequence: TGTGCCAGCAGCTCCCGAACAGGGTTCGATGAGCAGTTCTTC.

The V gene is TRBV15, the J gene TRBJ2-3, with D possibly TRBD1 on 5 matching bases. The CDR3 totals 16 residues. Germline V CDR1 and CDR2: LNHNV, YYDKDF (reference sequence). V was cut by 5 bases and J by 2 bases, with 17 bases left in between. CDR3 amino acids: CATSPRQGYNTDTQYF. The CDR3, as DNA: TGTGCCACCAGCCCTCGCCAGGGATACAACACAGATACGCAGTATTTT.

The DNA of the CDR3 is TGTGCCAGCAGCTTTTATAGCGGCCAAGAGACCCAGTACTTC. Encoded protein: CASSFYSGQETQYF. This sequence joins TRBV7-9 and TRBJ2-5, with D possibly TRBD2 on 6 matching bases. The CDR3 loop spans 14 amino acids. CDR1 and CDR2 (germline): SEHNR, FQNEAQ (reference sequence). The germline V and J ends were trimmed by 3 bases and 1 base, with 9 bases remaining between them.

Turning to this clonotype: At one end, the junction sequence differs from germline, possibly due to a read error. J is TRBJ2-5 and V is TRBV20-1; 8 positions agree with TRBD2. This CDR3 is built from 15 residues. Germline CDR1 is DFQATT and CDR2 is SNEGSKA (reference sequence). This CDR3 reads CSARGLAGNQETQYF. CDR3 nucleotide sequence: TGCAGTGCGAGAGGTCTAGCGGGCAATCAAGAGACCCAGTACTTC.

This clonotype was recorded many times. The V call is TRBV7-2, the J call TRBJ2-3, with 8 bases matching TRBD2. The junction had 0 bases not matched to a gene; V was cut back by 3 bases and J by 1 base. Germline V lookup: CDR1 SGHTA, CDR2 FQGNSA. This CDR3 spans 14 amino acids. As DNA, the CDR3 is TGTGCCAGCAGCTTGACTAGCGGCACAGATACGCAGTATTTT. Translated, it gives CASSLTSGTDTQYF.

This clonotype was counted between two and nine times. The chain couples TRBV3-1 to TRBJ1-5, with D unclear. V was clipped by 4 bases and J by 2 bases, with 9 bases between them. The CDR3 is 14 residues long. From germline, CDR1 is LGHDT and CDR2 YNNKEL (reference sequence). The CDR3 nucleotides read TGTGCCAGCAGCCGTCTCGGGGGCAATCAGCCCCAGCATTTT. It specifies CASSRLGGNQPQHF.

This clonotype has just a few counts. CDR3 protein: CASSQGLSSGELFF. DNA for the CDR3: TGTGCCAGCAGCCAAGGTTTATCGAGCGGGGAGCTGTTTTTT. This rearrangement joins TRBV4-2 to TRBJ2-2, with no clear D. Germline lookup yields CDR1 LGHNA and CDR2 YNFKEQ. This CDR3 region has 14 residues. V was clipped by 1 base and J by 7 bases, with 10 bases between them.

V and J are TRBV5-4 and TRBJ1-5; D unclear. From germline, CDR1 is SGHNT and CDR2 YYREEE (reference sequence). The V gene lost 4 bases and the J gene lost 5 bases, with 10 bases spanning the gap. This CDR3 is 13 amino acids long. The CDR3 spells CASSPDKDQPQHF. The CDR3 DNA reads TGTGCCAGCAGCCCCGACAAGGATCAGCCCCAGCATTTT.

The chain combines TRBV7-7 with TRBJ2-2; 9 nucleotides agree with TRBD1. From germline, CDR1 is SSHAT and CDR2 FNYEAQ (reference sequence). This CDR3 spans 17 amino acids. The trim removed 1 base at V and 4 bases at J, leaving 7 bases unmatched. The CDR3 spells CASSLDHRGHRTGELFF. The CDR3 DNA is TGTGCCAGCAGCTTAGATCACAGGGGGCATCGCACCGGGGAGCTGTTTTTT.

The chain couples TRBV18 to TRBJ2-7; no reliable D call. Trimming left V 1 base short and J 3 bases short, with 4 bases between. CDR1 is KGHSH, CDR2 LQKENI, per germline. The CDR3 runs 12 residues. In DNA, the CDR3 is TGTGCCAGCTCACCACAAGACTACGAGCAGTACTTC. It yields the protein CASSPQDYEQYF. Full variable domain (rest looked up from reference TRBV18 and TRBJ2-7): NAGVMQNPRHLVRRRGQEARLRCSPMKGHSHVYWYRQLPEEGLKFMVYLQKENIIDESGMPKERFSAEFPKEGPSILRIQQVVRGDSAAYFCASSPQDYEQYFGPGTRLTVT.

The chain carries TRBV27 and TRBJ2-2, with a possible D match to TRBD1 (8 bases). This CDR3 is built from 17 residues. Germline V lookup: CDR1 MNHEY, CDR2 SMNVEV (reference sequence). V was clipped by 5 bases and J by 4 bases, with 20 bases between them. This CDR3 is CASSKDRAGVGTGELFF. CDR3 in DNA: TGTGCCAGCAGTAAGGACAGGGCGGGAGTTGGCACCGGGGAGCTGTTTTTT.

The chain employs TRBV29-1 and TRBJ2-3; TRBD2 matches at 8 bases. V shed 3 bases and J 2 bases; nucleotides not matched to a gene: 19. The CDR3 spans 19 residues. From germline, CDR1 is SQVTM and CDR2 ANQGSEA. CDR3 nucleotides: TGCAGCGTTGAGGGGGTCGCTAGCGGGTCAATGTTATTCACAGATACGCAGTATTTT. Translated, it gives CSVEGVASGSMLFTDTQYF.

This chain joins TRBV3-1 and TRBJ1-3; possibly TRBD1 for D (5 bases). V was pared by 0 bases and J by 0 bases, with 9 bases between. Germline CDR1 reads LGHDT; CDR2 reads YNNKEL (reference sequence). CDR3 size: 16 residues. In DNA, the CDR3 is TGTGCCAGCAGCCAAGACCCAGGGAGCTCTGGAAACACCATATATTTT. This translates into CASSQDPGSSGNTIYF.

The chain uses TRBV5-1 and TRBJ2-5; D is ambiguous. V was clipped by 0 bases and J by 4 bases, with 7 bases between them. Per germline, CDR1 SGHRS and CDR2 YFSETQ. CDR3 size: 13 residues. CDR3 loop: CASSLAPTETQYF. Written as DNA, the CDR3 is TGCGCCAGCAGCTTGGCCCCCACAGAGACCCAGTACTTC.

V and J are TRBV19 and TRBJ1-2; D not certain. The CDR3 consists of 14 residues. The germline gives CDR1 LNHDA, CDR2 SQIVND (reference sequence). Trimming took 9 bases from V and 0 from J, leaving 14 bases between them. CDR3 DNA: TGTGCCAGCTCCTATACATCCGCTAACTATGGCTACACCTTC. Translating it yields CASSYTSANYGYTF.

The table lists this clonotype with a few counts. The rearrangement uses TRBV10-3 and TRBJ2-5; 11 nucleotides align to TRBD1. The CDR3 is 14 amino acids. CDR1 ENHRY and CDR2 SYGVKD come from the germline V gene. With V trimmed by 4 bases and J by 4 bases, 2 bases remained unmatched. In nucleotides, the CDR3 is TGTGCCATCAGTGCCGGGACAGGGGGAGAGACCCAGTACTTC. Its protein product is CAISAGTGGETQYF.

This clonotype was recorded once. The chain couples TRBV10-3 to TRBJ1-1; D may be TRBD1 (5 bases). The V and J ends lost 6 bases and 0 bases respectively, with 14 bases between them. Germline V CDR1 and CDR2: ENHRY, SYGVKD. The CDR3 contains 15 residues. CDR3 bases: TGTGCCATCAGGGCAGTTGACAGAATGAACACTGAAGCTTTCTTT. This codes for CAIRAVDRMNTEAFF.

The chain is built from TRBV12-3 or TRBV12-4 and TRBJ1-6, with D perhaps matching TRBD1 (5 bases). There are 15 residues in the CDR3. Trimming pared 4 bases from V and 7 bases from J, leaving 14 bases between. In DNA form, the CDR3 reads TGTGCCAGCAGTTCCTCCGGGACCACAAATTCACCCCTCCACTTT. Residues: CASSSSGTTNSPLHF.

This clonotype showed up just a few times. The chain carries TRBV6-5 and TRBJ1-1, with D perhaps matching TRBD1 (6 bases). This CDR3 contains 15 residues. V gave up 3 bases and J gave up 4 bases, with 15 bases separating them. Germline assignment: CDR1 MNHEY and CDR2 SVGAGI. CDR3 residues: CASSYSDRSVTEAFF. The DNA of the CDR3 is TGTGCCAGCAGTTATTCTGACAGGAGCGTCACTGAAGCTTTCTTT.

This clonotype was seen ten or more times. This chain joins TRBV20-1 and TRBJ2-2; a possible D gene is TRBD1 (6 bases). Trimming left V 3 bases short and J 1 base short, with 12 bases between. Germline V gene data show CDR1 as DFQATT and CDR2 as SNEGSKA (reference sequence). The CDR3 extends over 15 amino acids. The CDR3 DNA sequence: TGCAGTGCTAGTCGGCCACAGGGGAACACCGGGGAGCTGTTTTTT. This gives the protein CSASRPQGNTGELFF.

In its sample, this clonotype was seen a few times. The chain employs TRBV12-3 or TRBV12-4 and TRBJ1-5, with D hard to call. The CDR3 runs 14 residues. V was cut by 2 bases and J by 3 bases, with 8 bases left in between. The CDR3 DNA sequence: TGTGCCAGCAGTTTAAAGCCAGCCAATCAGCCCCAGCATTTT. The encoded protein is CASSLKPANQPQHF.

This clonotype appeared a few times. The CDR3 protein is CASSPQIQTTNYGYTF. The CDR3 DNA follows: TGTGCCAGCAGTCCCCAAATACAGACAACTAACTATGGCTACACCTTC. This sequence joins TRBV12-3 or TRBV12-4 and TRBJ1-2; D call uncertain. The V gene lost 5 bases and the J gene lost 0 bases, with 16 bases spanning the gap. The CDR3 spans 16 residues.

This clonotype was recorded a few times. The gene calls are TRBV7-2 and TRBJ2-7, with 7 nucleotides matching TRBD2. The germline CDR1 and CDR2 sequences are SGHTA and FQGNSA. The CDR3 is 13 amino acids. V lost 2 bases and J lost 5; bases outside the gene matches: 3. The CDR3 sequence: CASSLWREHEQYF. CDR3 in DNA: TGTGCCAGCAGCTTATGGCGGGAGCACGAGCAGTACTTC.

This clonotype was seen a handful of times. The chain joins TRBV14 to TRBJ2-3, with D unclear. Germline values: CDR1 SGHDN, CDR2 FVKESK. Trimming stripped 7 bases from V and 2 bases from J, with 19 bases between. There are 16 residues in the CDR3. The CDR3 spells CASMFWSGSPTDTQYF. The CDR3 coding sequence is TGTGCCAGCATGTTCTGGAGTGGCTCTCCCACAGATACGCAGTATTTT.

As DNA, the CDR3 is TGTGCCACCAGTCAACCGGGCGGTAATGAAAAACTGTTTTTT. It encodes CATSQPGGNEKLFF. This chain joins TRBV15 and TRBJ1-4; D gene uncertain. Germline loops: CDR1 LNHNV, CDR2 YYDKDF (reference sequence). Trimming removed 6 bases from V and 4 bases from J, with 12 bases in between. The CDR3 runs to 14 residues.

This clonotype has a single count. The J gene is TRBJ2-2, the V gene TRBV7-8, with unresolved D. This CDR3 is built from 15 residues. The V gene lost 5 bases and the J gene lost 5 bases, with 15 bases spanning the gap. Germline V gene lookup returns CDR1 SGHVS and CDR2 FQNEAQ. The CDR3 bases are TGTGCCAGCAGCCCAATGACACTCAGGACCGGGGAGCTGTTTTTT. It encodes CASSPMTLRTGELFF.

This chain joins TRBV5-1 and TRBJ2-7; a weak D match, TRBD1 (6 bases). CDR3 length: 16 amino acids. Germline loops: CDR1 SGHRS, CDR2 YFSETQ. V was pared by 0 bases and J by 0 bases, with 13 bases between. The CDR3 DNA is TGCGCCAGCAGCTTGGATGGGGGCCCCAGCTCCTACGAGCAGTACTTC. Its translation: CASSLDGGPSSYEQYF. Full variable domain (remainder filled in from reference TRBV5-1 and TRBJ2-7): KAGVTQTPRYLIKTRGQQVTLSCSPISGHRSVSWYQQTPGQGLQFLFEYFSETQRNKGNFPGRFSGRQFSNSRSEMNVSTLELGDSALYLCASSLDGGPSSYEQYFGPGTRLTVT.

The chain joins TRBV2 to TRBJ2-2; 9 bases are shared with TRBD2. Trimming removed 8 bases from V and 5 bases from J; junction bases left unmatched: 6. The CDR3 is 14 residues long. Per germline, CDR1 SNHLY and CDR2 FYNNEI. Here the CDR3 DNA reads TGTGCCAGCCTAGGCGGGGGGGTTACCGGGGAGCTGTTTTTT. Translating it yields CASLGGGVTGELFF.

This clonotype turned up a few times. V and J are TRBV24-1 and TRBJ2-3; D is perhaps TRBD2 (6 bases). Germline V gene data show CDR1 as KGHDR and CDR2 as SFDVKD. V lost 11 bases, J lost 1 base, and 12 bases lay in between. This CDR3 is built from 13 residues. CDR3 sequence: CASGTHGTDTQYF. CDR3 bases: TGTGCCAGCGGGACCCACGGCACAGATACGCAGTATTTT.